This is a list of T cell receptor beta chains from one sample in a study of CD8 T cells in Susac syndrome. Each CDR3 protein gets one entry after TCRdb re-called the immunoSEQ multiplex PCR reads with MiXCR. The table lists approximately 68,000 distinct CDR3 sequences, 85% to 95% of them singletons, with about 0.4% in the top ten. Sequenced material: CD8+ T cells from PBMCs. These receptors all come from a human donor with multiple sclerosis. Both conserved end residues are part of each CDR3. D genes are given only for firm matches. Size is omitted from some rows. Given values are once, few, many or a class for expanded clones.

cdr3_length | j_call | d_call | clone_size | v_call | cdr3_nt | cdr3_aa
15 | TRBJ1-1 | . | . | TRBV5-4 | TGTGCCAGCAGCCTGATTGCGGCGGGTAACACTGAAGCTTTCTTT | CASSLIAAGNTEAFF
14 | TRBJ1-1 | . | . | TRBV18 | TGTGCCAGCTCTCCTGACCCCATGAACACTGAAGCTTTCTTT | CASSPDPMNTEAFF
15 | TRBJ2-5 | TRBD1 | . | TRBV5-1 | TGCGCCAGCAGCTTAACCGGGACAGGGGTCGTGACCCAGTACTTC | CASSLTGTGVVTQYF
12 | TRBJ2-1 | . | . | TRBV7-9 | TGTGCCAGCAGCCGGACACTCAATGAGCAGTTCTTC | CASSRTLNEQFF
16 | TRBJ2-1 | . | . | TRBV27 | TGTGCCAGCAGTTTATCGGGGACGGTCCGATTAAATGAGCAGTTCTTC | CASSLSGTVRLNEQFF
15 | TRBJ2-5 | . | . | TRBV29-1 | TGCAGCGTTGACGACCCTTCCCGGGTAGAGGAGACCCAGTACTTC | CSVDDPSRVEETQYF
17 | TRBJ1-1 | . | . | TRBV4-2 | TGTGCCAGCAGCCAAGAGAGGCGTCGGGGGATAGACACTGAAGCTTTCTTT | CASSQERRRGIDTEAFF
16 | TRBJ1-5 | TRBD1 | few | TRBV9 | TGTGCCAGCAGCGTAGGAGGGGGCGCGGGCAATCAGCCCCAGCATTTT | CASSVGGGAGNQPQHF
14 | TRBJ1-2 | . | . | TRBV27 | TGTGCCAGCAGTTTGGAACAGGGCCACTATGGCTACACCTTC | CASSLEQGHYGYTF
13 | TRBJ1-2 | . | . | TRBV5-4 | TGTGCCAGCAGCTTGCAGGGCGCGGAGGGCTACACCTTC | CASSLQGAEGYTF
13 | TRBJ2-5 | . | . | TRBV9 | TGTGCCAGCAGCGTAGAGTCGCAAGAGACCCAGTACTTC | CASSVESQETQYF
12 | TRBJ1-1 | TRBD1 | . | TRBV7-9 | TGTGCCAGCCAGGGGGGAGACACTGAAGCTTTCTTT | CASQGGDTEAFF
16 | TRBJ2-7 | . | . | TRBV3-1 | TGTGCCAGCAGCTCACGGGTCGGAAGTTCCGGACCGCGACAGTACTTC | CASSSRVGSSGPRQYF
14 | TRBJ1-1 | TRBD1 | . | TRBV6-5 | TGTGCCAGCAGGACAGGGATTGAGAACACTGAAGCTTTCTTT | CASRTGIENTEAFF
15 | TRBJ2-1 | . | . | TRBV29-1 | TGCAGCGTTGAAGAACCTAGCAGGGTACTCAATGAGCAGTTCTTC | CSVEEPSRVLNEQFF